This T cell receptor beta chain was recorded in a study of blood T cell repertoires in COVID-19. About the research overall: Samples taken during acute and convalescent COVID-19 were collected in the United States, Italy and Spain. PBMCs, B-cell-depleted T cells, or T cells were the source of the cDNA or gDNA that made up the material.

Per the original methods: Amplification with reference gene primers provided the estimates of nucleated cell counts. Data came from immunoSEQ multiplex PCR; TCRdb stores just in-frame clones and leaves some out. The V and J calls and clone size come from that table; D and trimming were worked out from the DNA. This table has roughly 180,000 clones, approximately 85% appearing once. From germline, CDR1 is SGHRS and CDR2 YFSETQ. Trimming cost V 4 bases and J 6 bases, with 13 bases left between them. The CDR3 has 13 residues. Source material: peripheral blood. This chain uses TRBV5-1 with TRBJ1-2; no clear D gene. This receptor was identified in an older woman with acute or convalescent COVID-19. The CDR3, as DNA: TGCGCCAGCAGCCAGCATCGGAGCGATGGCTACACCTTC. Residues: CASSQHRSDGYTF.